Following are 9 T cell receptor beta chains from one sample sequenced in a study of PD-1 blockade in classical Hodgkin lymphoma. Brentuximab vedotin exposure varied, and every patient relapsed after autologous stem cell transplantation. Assay used: immunoSEQ multiplex PCR; TCRdb lists only in-frame clones, some missing. The sample records tens of thousands of clones, 75% to 90% being singletons. The source material was peripheral blood mononuclear cells (PBMCs), sampled at baseline. The receptors derive from a human donor with classical Hodgkin lymphoma.

The chain recombines TRBV6-6 with TRBJ1-2; 9 positions agree with TRBD1. The CDR3 runs to 15 residues. Germline CDR1 reads MNHNY; CDR2 reads SVGAGI (reference sequence). V trimming: 10 bases; J trimming: 2 bases; junction bases outside the gene matches: 11. CDR3: CAIPGQGSPNYGYTF. Written as DNA, the CDR3 is TGTGCCATCCCGGGACAGGGAAGTCCAAACTATGGCTACACCTTC.

This clone was observed a handful of times. The chain couples TRBV19 to TRBJ1-4; D is unclear. The germline V gene has CDR1 LNHDA and CDR2 SQIVND (reference sequence). V dropped 4 bases and J dropped 0 bases, with 9 bases sitting between them. This CDR3 region has 15 residues. The CDR3 nucleotides are TGTGCCAGTAGTACGTCAGGTACAACTAATGAAAAACTGTTTTTT. As protein: CASSTSGTTNEKLFF.

This chain links TRBV5-1 with TRBJ1-1, with D unclear. The V end lost 6 bases, the J end lost 8 bases, and 17 bases lay between the germline ends. Germline-derived CDR1 and CDR2 are SGHRS and YFSETQ. This CDR3 has 13 residues. In nucleotides, the CDR3 is TGCGCCAGCAAAGGGTCCTCGGAGGGAGAAGCTTTCTTT. It yields the protein CASKGSSEGEAFF.

The rearrangement joins TRBV30 to TRBJ2-7, with 11 bases fitting TRBD1. The length of the CDR3 is 12 residues. J was trimmed by 7 bases and V by 5 bases; bases with no gene match: 4. Germline V gives CDR1 GTSNPN, CDR2 SVGIG (reference sequence). The CDR3: CAWGQGAEEQYF. In DNA, the CDR3 is TGTGCCTGGGGACAGGGGGCGGAAGAGCAGTACTTC.

As DNA, the CDR3 is TGCGCCAGCAGCTCCACGCGTTTCGCAGGGGCGGTCTACTATGGCTACACCTTC. Residues: CASSSTRFAGAVYYGYTF. The J gene is TRBJ1-2, the V gene TRBV5-1; a weak D match, TRBD1 (6 bases). Trimming removed 3 bases from V and 3 bases from J, with 24 bases in between. The CDR3 runs to 18 residues. CDR1 SGHRS and CDR2 YFSETQ come from the germline V gene.

The chain links TRBV7-2 to TRBJ1-5, with 9 bases aligning to TRBD1. After removal of 0 bases from V and 3 bases from J, the junction contained 3 bases not matched to a gene. Per the germline V gene, CDR1 is SGHTA and CDR2 is FQGNSA. The CDR3 is 16 amino acids. CDR3: CASSLAGTGNNQPQHF. The DNA of the CDR3 is TGTGCCAGCAGCTTAGCCGGGACAGGGAACAATCAGCCCCAGCATTTT. The full variable domain, completed using reference TRBV7-2 and TRBJ1-5, is GAGVSQSPSNKVTEKGKDVELRCDPISGHTALYWYRQSLGQGLEFLIYFQGNSAPDKSGLPSDRFSAERTGGSVSTLTIQRTQQEDSAVYLCASSLAGTGNNQPQHFGDGTRLSIL.

This chain joins TRBV14 and TRBJ2-7; weak D call: TRBD2 (6 bases). The V gene's germline CDR1 is SGHDN and CDR2 FVKESK. The CDR3 is 14 residues long. The V end was cut by 4 bases, the J end by 4 bases, with 14 bases between. This CDR3 is CASSRGTLGYEQYF. The CDR3 nucleotides are TGTGCCAGCAGCCGGGGGACTTTGGGATACGAGCAGTACTTC.

The CDR3 here is CASSQGLLAGGPNEQFF. Here the CDR3 DNA reads TGTGCCAGCAGCCAAGGCCTCCTAGCGGGGGGGCCCAATGAGCAGTTCTTC. This sequence joins TRBV4-2 and TRBJ2-1; 12 bases are a match to TRBD2. The CDR3 covers 17 residues. V trimming: 1 base; J trimming: 6 bases; junction bases outside the gene matches: 7. Per germline, CDR1 LGHNA and CDR2 YNFKEQ.

This clone has more than one count but fewer than ten. A read error may account for a junction end that differs from germline. Other DNA sequences from this sample encode an identical CDR3 as well. This chain uses TRBV7-7 with TRBJ1-5; no definite D call. The CDR3 has 13 amino acids. CDR1 SSHAT and CDR2 FNYEAQ come from the germline V gene (reference sequence). The DNA of the CDR3 is TGTGCTAGCAGCTTAGCTCCAAATCAGCCCCAGCATTTT. Its translation: CASSLAPNQPQHF. The variable domain in full, with the rest retrieved from reference TRBV7-7 and TRBJ1-5, is GAGVSQSPRYKVTKRGQDVTLRCDPISSHATLYWYQQALGQGPEFLTYFNYEAQPDKSGLPSDRFSAERPEGSISTLTIQRTEQRDSAMYRCASSLAPNQPQHFGDGTRLSIL.